These 4 T cell receptor beta chains share one sample of origin, sequenced in a study of Ad26.COV2.S vaccination and SARS-CoV-2 variants. Treatment defined: 15 to 20 received Ad26.COV2.S at low or high dose, single or two shots; about 5 received placebo; per-sample allocation not given. On day 63 after the first injection, vaccine and placebo recipients gave samples. Using immunoSEQ multiplex PCR, the repertoire was profiled, and TCRdb retains in-frame clones only, with some absent. The sample holds about 350,000 clones; around 87% are singletons and the top ten take about 3.5%. This sample comprised peripheral blood, obtained in a trial of Ad26.COV2.S vaccine versus placebo. These receptors all stem from a person between 18 and 65 years old who received the Ad26.COV2.S COVID-19 vaccine or a placebo.

The V call is TRBV18, the J call TRBJ1-1; 9 positions agree with TRBD1. The CDR3 contains 15 residues. Germline CDR1 reads KGHSH; CDR2 reads LQKENI. Trimming cost V 0 bases and J 3 bases; bases outside gene matches: 2. The CDR3 DNA reads TGTGCCAGCTCACCACCTACAGGGGGCTACACTGAAGCTTTCTTT. Its protein is CASSPPTGGYTEAFF.

The chain joins TRBV7-9 to TRBJ2-5, with a tentative D call TRBD1 (5 bases). CDR1 is SEHNR and CDR2 is FQNEAQ in the germline V gene (reference sequence). CDR3 length equals 13 residues. The ends were cut back, 1 base at V and 4 bases at J, with 7 bases in the middle. CDR3 in DNA: TGTGCCAGCAGCTTAGTTACAGGAGAGACCCAGTACTTC. Encoded protein: CASSLVTGETQYF. The full variable domain, rest sourced from reference TRBV7-9 and TRBJ2-5, is DTGVSQNPRHKITKRGQNVTFRCDPISEHNRLYWYRQTLGQGPEFLTYFQNEAQLEKSRLLSDRFSAERPKGSFSTLEIQRTEQGDSAMYLCASSLVTGETQYFGPGTRLLVL.

In DNA form, the CDR3 reads TGCAGCGTTGAACTTATTGGGGGCACTACAGATACGCAGTATTTT. Protein product: CSVELIGGTTDTQYF. The chain employs TRBV29-1 and TRBJ2-3, with a possible D match to TRBD1 (6 bases). The CDR3 is made up of 15 amino acids. Trimming removed 2 bases from V and 3 bases from J, with 15 bases in between. Per germline, CDR1 SQVTM and CDR2 ANQGSEA.

This chain joins TRBV7-9 and TRBJ2-1; 8 bases line up with TRBD1. The germline gives CDR1 SEHNR, CDR2 FQNEAQ (reference sequence). J gave up 1 base and V 5 bases, and 7 bases lay outside the gene matches. The CDR3 sequence is 16 residues long. DNA for the CDR3: TGTGCCAGCAGCGCAAAGACAGGGGAGTCCTACAATGAGCAGTTCTTC. Amino acids: CASSAKTGESYNEQFF. Complete variable domain (other parts from reference TRBV7-9 and TRBJ2-1): DTGVSQNPRHKITKRGQNVTFRCDPISEHNRLYWYRQTLGQGPEFLTYFQNEAQLEKSRLLSDRFSAERPKGSFSTLEIQRTEQGDSAMYLCASSAKTGESYNEQFFGPGTRLTVL.